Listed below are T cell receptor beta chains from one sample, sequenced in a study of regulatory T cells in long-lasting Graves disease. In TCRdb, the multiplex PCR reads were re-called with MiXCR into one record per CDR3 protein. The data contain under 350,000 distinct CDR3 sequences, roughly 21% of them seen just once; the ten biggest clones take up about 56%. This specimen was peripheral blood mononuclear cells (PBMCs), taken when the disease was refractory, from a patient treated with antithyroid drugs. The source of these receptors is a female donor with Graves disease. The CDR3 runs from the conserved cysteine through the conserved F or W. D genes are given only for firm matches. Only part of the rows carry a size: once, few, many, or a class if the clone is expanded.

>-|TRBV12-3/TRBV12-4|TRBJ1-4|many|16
CASSTGRRASNEKLFF
TGTGCCAGCAGTACCGGACGACGGGCATCTAATGAAAAACTGTTTTTT
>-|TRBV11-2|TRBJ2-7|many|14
CASSPRQTSYEQYF
TGTGCCAGCAGCCCCCGACAGACCTCCTACGAGCAGTACTTC
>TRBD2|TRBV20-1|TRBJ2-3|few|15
CSAGTSGPITDTQYF
TGCAGTGCTGGGACTAGCGGGCCAATCACAGATACGCAGTATTTT
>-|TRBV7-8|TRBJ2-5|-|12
CASSLRGKTQYF
TGTGCCAGCAGCTTAAGGGGAAAGACCCAGTACTTC
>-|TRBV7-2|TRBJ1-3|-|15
CASSSAGGSGNTIYF
TGTGCCAGCAGCTCGGCAGGCGGTTCTGGAAACACCATATATTTT
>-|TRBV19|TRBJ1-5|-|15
CASTPSTGVEQPQHF
TGTGCCAGTACCCCCAGTACGGGGGTCGAACAGCCCCAGCATTTT
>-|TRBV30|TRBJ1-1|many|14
CACRVGRGHTEAFF
TGTGCCTGCCGCGTTGGGAGGGGACACACTGAAGCTTTCTTT
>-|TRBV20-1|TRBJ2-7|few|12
CSANSQNYEQYF
TGCAGTGCTAATTCCCAAAACTACGAGCAGTACTTC
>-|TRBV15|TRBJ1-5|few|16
CATSRDLGDSNQPQHF
TGTGCCACCAGCAGAGATCTGGGGGATAGCAATCAGCCCCAGCATTTT
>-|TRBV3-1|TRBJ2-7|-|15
CACSQAPGEAYEQYF
TGTGCCTGCAGCCAAGCCCCGGGGGAAGCCTACGAGCAGTACTTC
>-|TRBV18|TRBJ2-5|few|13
CASSPRLEETQYF
TGTGCCAGCTCACCTAGACTCGAAGAGACCCAGTACTTC
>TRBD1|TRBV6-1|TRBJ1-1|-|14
CAGETGGEGTEAFF
TGTGCCGGAGAGACAGGGGGAGAGGGCACTGAAGCTTTCTTT
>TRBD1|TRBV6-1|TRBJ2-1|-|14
CASSHRGDYNEQFF
TGTGCCAGCAGTCACAGGGGGGACTACAATGAGCAGTTCTTC
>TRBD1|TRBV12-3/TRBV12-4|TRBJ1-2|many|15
CASSLGSGQGAGYTF
TGTGCCAGCAGTTTGGGCAGTGGACAGGGGGCGGGCTACACCTTC
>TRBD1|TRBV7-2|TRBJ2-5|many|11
CASSLQGAEYF
TGTGCCAGCAGCCTACAGGGGGCGGAGTACTTC
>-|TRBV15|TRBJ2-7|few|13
CATSRDRSYEQYF
TGTGCCACCAGCAGAGATCGTAGCTACGAGCAGTACTTC
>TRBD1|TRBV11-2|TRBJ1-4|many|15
CASSLVTGDNEKLFF
TGTGCCAGCAGCTTAGTCACAGGGGATAATGAAAAACTGTTTTTT
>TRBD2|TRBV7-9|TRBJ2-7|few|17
CASSFGLAETSSYEQYF
TGTGCCAGCAGCTTCGGACTAGCGGAAACAAGCTCCTACGAGCAGTACTTC